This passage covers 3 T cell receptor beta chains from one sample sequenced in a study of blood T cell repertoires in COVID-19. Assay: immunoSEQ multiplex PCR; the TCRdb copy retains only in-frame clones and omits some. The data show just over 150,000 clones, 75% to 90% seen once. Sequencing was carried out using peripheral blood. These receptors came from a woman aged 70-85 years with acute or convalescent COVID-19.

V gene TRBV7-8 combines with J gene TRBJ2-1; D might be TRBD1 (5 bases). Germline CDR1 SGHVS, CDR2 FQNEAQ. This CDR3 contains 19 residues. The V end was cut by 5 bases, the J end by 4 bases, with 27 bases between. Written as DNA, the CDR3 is TGTGCCAGCAGCCAACTACCCACAGGATCTAATCCTTTTTACAATGAGCAGTTCTTC. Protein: CASSQLPTGSNPFYNEQFF.

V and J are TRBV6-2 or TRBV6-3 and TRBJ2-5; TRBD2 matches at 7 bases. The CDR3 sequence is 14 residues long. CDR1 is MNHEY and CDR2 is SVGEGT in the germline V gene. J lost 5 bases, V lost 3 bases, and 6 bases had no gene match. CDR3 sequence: CASSYFGGIETQYF. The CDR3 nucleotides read TGTGCCAGCAGTTATTTCGGGGGGATCGAGACCCAGTACTTC.

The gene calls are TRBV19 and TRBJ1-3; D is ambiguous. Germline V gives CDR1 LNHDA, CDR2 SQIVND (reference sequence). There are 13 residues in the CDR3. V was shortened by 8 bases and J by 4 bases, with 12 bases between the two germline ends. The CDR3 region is CASEMLAGNTIYF. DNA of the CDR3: TGTGCCAGTGAAATGTTGGCAGGAAACACCATATATTTT.